This T cell receptor beta chain was captured in a study of cytomegalovirus exposure and HLA in healthy donors. Study outcomes and limitations: The authors listed 164 TCR beta chains as cytomegalovirus-associated.

Germline assignment: CDR1 SGHVS and CDR2 FQNEAQ. CDR3 size: 16 residues. V shed 5 bases and J 11 bases; nucleotides not matched to a gene: 17. Assay used: immunoSEQ multiplex PCR; TCRdb lists only in-frame clones, some missing. The sample has fewer than 250,000 clones, around 87% seen once. As to this clone: Its cognate antigen is unknown.

The source material was PBMCs. The clonotype originates from a man between 18 and 35 years old in good health and CMV-seronegative. The chain couples TRBV7-8 to TRBJ1-4; 7 nucleotides agree with TRBD1. The CDR3 sequence is CASSQAHTKTGRKLFF. Here the CDR3 DNA reads TGTGCCAGCAGCCAAGCACACACAAAGACAGGGAGGAAACTGTTTTTT.